The clone carrying this T cell receptor (beta chain) was counted only a few times. Its antigen is currently unknown. Trimming took 6 bases from V and 5 from J, leaving 16 bases between them. Germline V gene lookup returns CDR1 DFQATT and CDR2 SNEGSKA (reference sequence). The CDR3 is 13 residues long. This sample was taken from a study of response to subunit inactivated influenza vaccine. From the RT-PCR reads, TCRdb called clonotypes with MiXCR, one entry per CDR3 protein. The profile shows around 580,000 distinct CDR3 sequences, 12% of them singletons. Study observations and caveats: That few new T cells are recruited by each seasonal influenza vaccination was the authors' suggestion.

The material sequenced was PBMCs from blood, taken on the day of vaccination. The TCR originated in a man aged 45-65 years who received an inactivated influenza vaccine. This chain links TRBV20-1 with TRBJ1-2, with D maybe TRBD1 (6 bases). This chain's CDR3 is CSACEDRSYGYTF. CDR3 in DNA: TGCAGTGCCTGCGAGGACAGATCGTATGGCTACACCTTC.